This TCR beta chain was obtained from a study of breast tumors, draining lymph nodes, adjacent tissues. Whole-study findings and limits: Compared with lymph nodes, tumors were less diverse; compared with nontumor tissue, more.

CDR1 LNHDA and CDR2 SQIVND come from the germline V gene (reference sequence). The CDR3 is made up of 14 amino acids. The V gene lost 2 bases and the J gene lost 5 bases, with 9 bases spanning the gap. TCRdb itself ran the multiplex PCR reads through MiXCR, one entry per CDR3 protein. The sample holds around 70,000 distinct CDR3 sequences, around two fifths seen once. About this clonotype itself: The antigen remains undetermined.

This clonotype was sampled from a female donor with breast cancer. Some clones in this sample may be carry-over from other donors' samples. This sequence joins TRBV19 and TRBJ2-2, with a possible D match to TRBD2 (6 bases). Material for sequencing was breast tumor tissue. The CDR3 sequence: CASSIYRGTGELFF. In DNA, the CDR3 is TGTGCCAGTAGTATATATCGGGGGACCGGGGAGCTGTTTTTT.